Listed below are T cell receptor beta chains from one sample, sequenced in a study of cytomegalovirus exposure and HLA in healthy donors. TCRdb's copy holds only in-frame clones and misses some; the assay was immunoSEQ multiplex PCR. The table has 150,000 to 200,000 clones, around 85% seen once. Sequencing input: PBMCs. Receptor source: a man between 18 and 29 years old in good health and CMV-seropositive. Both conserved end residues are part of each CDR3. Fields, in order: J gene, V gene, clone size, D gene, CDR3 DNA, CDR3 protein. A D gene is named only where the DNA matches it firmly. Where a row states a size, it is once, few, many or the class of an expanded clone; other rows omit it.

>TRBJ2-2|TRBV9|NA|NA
TGTGCCAGCAGCGTAGGTGGGCAGGCGTTCGGTGGGGAGCTGTTTTTT
CASSVGGQAFGGELFF
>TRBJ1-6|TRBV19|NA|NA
TGTGCCAGTAGTATGAGACAGGTGGAATCACCCCTCCACTTT
CASSMRQVESPLHF
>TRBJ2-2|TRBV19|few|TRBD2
TGTGCCAGTAGTCGGGGGGAGAACACCGGGGAGCTGTTTTTT
CASSRGENTGELFF
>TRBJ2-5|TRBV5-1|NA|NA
TGCGCCAGCAGCTTGGGTGGGGCCGCGTTCCAAGAGACCCAGTACTTC
CASSLGGAAFQETQYF
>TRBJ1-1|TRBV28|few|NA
TGTGCCAGCAGTTTCCGCTTCCCGACCCCGGGGGCTTTCTTT
CASSFRFPTPGAFF
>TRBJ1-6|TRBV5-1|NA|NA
TGCGCCAGCAGCATTGCCAGGGCCCCTGGATATAATTCACCCCTCCACTTT
CASSIARAPGYNSPLHF
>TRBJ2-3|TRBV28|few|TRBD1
TGTGCCAGCACTACTCACGGGACAGGGGAAGATACGCAGTATTTT
CASTTHGTGEDTQYF
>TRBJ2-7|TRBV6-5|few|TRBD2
TGTGCCAGCAGTTCCGCAGGACTAGCGGGGTCCTACGAGCAGTACTTC
CASSSAGLAGSYEQYF
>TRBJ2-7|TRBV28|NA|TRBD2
TGTGCCAGCAGTTCTGGGGCGGGAGGGCGGGGCGAGCAGTACTTC
CASSSGAGGRGEQYF
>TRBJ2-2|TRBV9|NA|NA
TGTGCCAGCAGCGTAGGGGGCGAGGTTGTGACCGGGGAGCTGTTTTTT
CASSVGGEVVTGELFF
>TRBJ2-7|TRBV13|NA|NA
TGTGCCAGCAGCTTGGCGGCGCTTCGGGAGTACGGCGAGCAGTACTTC
CASSLAALREYGEQYF
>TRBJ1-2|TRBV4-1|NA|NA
TGCGCCAGCAGAGGGGTAACCTATGGCTACACCTTC
CASRGVTYGYTF
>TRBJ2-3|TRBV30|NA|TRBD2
TGTGCCTGGAGCGTCGGGACTAGCGGGGGAGCAGATACGCAGTATTTT
CAWSVGTSGGADTQYF
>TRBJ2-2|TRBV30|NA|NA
TGTGCCTGGAACCCAAAGCGGTCGAACACCGGGGAGCTGTTTTTT
CAWNPKRSNTGELFF
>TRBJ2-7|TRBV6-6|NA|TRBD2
TGTGCCAGCAGGGGCGCCCGGACTAGCGGGAGATGGGAGCAGTACTTC
CASRGARTSGRWEQYF
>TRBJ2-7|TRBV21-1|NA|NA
TGTGCCAGCAGCAAAGACCTCCGGGGACAGGTTAGGGACGAGCAGTACTTC
CASSKDLRGQVRDEQYF
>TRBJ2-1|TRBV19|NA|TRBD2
TGTGCCAGTAGCGTTAGCGGGAGTATCTACAATGAGCAGTTCTTC
CASSVSGSIYNEQFF
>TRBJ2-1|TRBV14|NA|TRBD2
TGTGCCAGCAGCCATACGAGCGGGGGTACGGGGTGGAATGAGCAGTTCTTC
CASSHTSGGTGWNEQFF
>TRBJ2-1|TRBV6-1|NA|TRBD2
TGTGCCAGCAGTGAGGGAAGCGGGGGATTCTACAATGAGCAGTTCTTC
CASSEGSGGFYNEQFF
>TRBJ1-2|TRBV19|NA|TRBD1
TGTGCCAGTAGGACCCCAGGGGGCAACTATGGCTACACCTTC
CASRTPGGNYGYTF
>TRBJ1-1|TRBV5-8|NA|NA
TGTGCCAGCAGCTTCCCATCCCTAGAAGCTTTCTTT
CASSFPSLEAFF
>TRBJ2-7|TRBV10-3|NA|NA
TGTGCCATCAGCGACTTATACGAGCAGTACTTC
CAISDLYEQYF
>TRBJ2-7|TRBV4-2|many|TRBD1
TGTGCCAGCAGCCGTAATACAGGGGGAGGAAGCTACGAGCAGTACTTC
CASSRNTGGGSYEQYF
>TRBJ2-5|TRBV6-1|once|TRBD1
TGTGCCATCCGGGACAGGGGGCAGGAGACCCAGTACTTC
CAIRDRGQETQYF
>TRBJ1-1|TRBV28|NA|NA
TGTGCCAGCAGCCCTGATCTAAGCAGGATGAACACTGAAGCTTTCTTT
CASSPDLSRMNTEAFF
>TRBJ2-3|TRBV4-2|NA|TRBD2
TGTGCCAGCAGCTCCGCAACTAGCGGGAGTCACGATACGCAGTATTTT
CASSSATSGSHDTQYF
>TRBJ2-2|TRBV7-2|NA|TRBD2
TGTGCCAGCAGCTCGAGGACTAGCGGGAGTATTGCCGGGGAGCTGTTTTTT
CASSSRTSGSIAGELFF
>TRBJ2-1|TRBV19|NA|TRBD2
TGTGCCAGTAGAACCCCGGGACTAGCGGGCAATGAGCAGTTCTTC
CASRTPGLAGNEQFF
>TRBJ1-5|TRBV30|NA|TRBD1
TGTGCCTGGAGTTATTACAGGGGGCGCAATCAGCCCCAGCATTTT
CAWSYYRGRNQPQHF
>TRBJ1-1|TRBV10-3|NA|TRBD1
TGTGCCATCAGCTTACAGGGGGACACTGAAGCTTTCTTT
CAISLQGDTEAFF
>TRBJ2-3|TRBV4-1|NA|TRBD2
TGCGCCAGCAGCCATCCCGCTTACACCGGACTAGCGTCCACAGATACGCAGTATTTT
CASSHPAYTGLASTDTQYF
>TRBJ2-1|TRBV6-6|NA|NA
TGTGCCAGCAGTTACACAGGCATTCTTACCTACAATGAGCAGTTCTTC
CASSYTGILTYNEQFF
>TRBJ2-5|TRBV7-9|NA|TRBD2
TGTGCCAGCAGCTTAGCTAGCGGGGGGAGTCAAGAGACCCAGTACTTC
CASSLASGGSQETQYF
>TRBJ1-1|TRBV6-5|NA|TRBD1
TGTGCCAGCAGTGCGACAGGGAAAGGCACTGAAGCTTTCTTT
CASSATGKGTEAFF
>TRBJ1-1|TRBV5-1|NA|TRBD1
TGCGCCAGCAGCCCTCCGGGACAGATTAACACTGAAGCTTTCTTT
CASSPPGQINTEAFF
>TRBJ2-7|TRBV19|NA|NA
TGTGTCCTGAGCTGCGCTACCTACGAGCAGTACTTC
CVLSCATYEQYF
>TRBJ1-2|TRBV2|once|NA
TGTGCCAGCAGTGCTTCGGCGGGGGATGGCTACACCTTC
CASSASAGDGYTF
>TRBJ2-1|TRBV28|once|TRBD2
TGTGCCAGCAGTTTAGGTCGAAGCGGGAACCACAATGAGCAGTTCTTC
CASSLGRSGNHNEQFF
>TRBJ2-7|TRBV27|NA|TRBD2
TGTGCCAGCAGAGGGCTAGCGGCCGGCTACGAGCAGTACTTC
CASRGLAAGYEQYF
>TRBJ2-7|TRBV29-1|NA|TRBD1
TGCAGCGTTTTGCGACAGGGCTACGAGCAGTACTTC
CSVLRQGYEQYF
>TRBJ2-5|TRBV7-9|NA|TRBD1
TGTGCCAGCAGCCAAAGACAGGGGCGTCGAGAGACCCAGTACTTC
CASSQRQGRRETQYF
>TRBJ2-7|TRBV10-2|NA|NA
TGCGCCAGCAGTGAAAGTACAGTAGGCGAGCAGTACTTC
CASSESTVGEQYF
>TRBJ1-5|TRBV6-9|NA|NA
TGTGCCAGCAGTTATTCGTCAGGGGTCGACCAGCCCCAGCATTTT
CASSYSSGVDQPQHF
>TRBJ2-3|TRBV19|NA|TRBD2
TGTGCCAGTAGTATTGGAACGGTCGGAGCGGGGGCAAGCACAGATACGCAGTATTTT
CASSIGTVGAGASTDTQYF
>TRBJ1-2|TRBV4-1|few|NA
TGCGCCAGCAGCGACACTTCCAACTATGGCTACACCTTC
CASSDTSNYGYTF
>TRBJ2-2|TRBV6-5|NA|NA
TGTGCCAGCAGAGGGGGGAACACCGGGGAGCTGTTTTTT
CASRGGNTGELFF